Included here is one T cell receptor (beta chain) sequence, with context. Its antigen is not known. From germline, CDR1 is MGHRA and CDR2 YSYEKL. With V trimmed by 0 bases and J by 4 bases, 7 bases remained unmatched. The CDR3 consists of 16 residues. This entry is derived from a study of cytomegalovirus exposure and HLA in healthy donors. The study's findings and limits: Researchers reportedly found TCR beta sequences accurately predicted most subjects' HLA-A and HLA-B alleles. Most CMV-associated TCR beta chains were later found to appear HLA-restricted. Immune exposure data for these donors was limited to CMV serostatus. A few V segments could not be told apart, such as TRBV6-2 and TRBV6-3, and were left out.

Researchers ran the PCR with 60 Vbeta and 13 Jbeta primers. Clones were read by immunoSEQ multiplex PCR, and TCRdb kept only the in-frame ones, dropping some. Of roughly 240,000 clones listed, roughly 81% were seen once; the top ten hold 0.2% to 0.25%. The origin of this receptor is a girl aged 2-10 years in good health and CMV-seronegative. This chain connects TRBV4-1 to TRBJ1-2; 8 nucleotides align to TRBD1. Material for sequencing was PBMCs. The DNA of the CDR3 is TGCGCCAGCAGCCAAGATCCGACAGGGGTCCTCTATGGCTACACCTTC. Translation gives CASSQDPTGVLYGYTF.